This T cell receptor beta chain was sequenced for a study of human T cells and chemical hapten exposure. V lost 7 bases, J lost 7 bases, and 17 bases lay in between. CDR3 length equals 15 residues. Germline assignment: CDR1 SGHVS and CDR2 FNYEAQ. This clonotype was seen many times. Total RNA was isolated from unfractionated whole blood. TCRdb itself ran the 5' RACE reads through MiXCR, one entry per CDR3 protein. The sample consists of around 82,000 distinct CDR3 sequences, under 10% of them appearing once. The sequence derives from a male donor in good health. The rearrangement links TRBV7-6 to TRBJ1-6, with D possibly matching TRBD1 (5 bases). This chain's CDR3 is CASTVNGGGNSPLHF. DNA for the CDR3: TGTGCCAGCACCGTGAACGGGGGGGGAAATTCACCCCTCCACTTT. Complete variable domain (other parts from reference TRBV7-6 and TRBJ1-6): GAGVSQSPRYKVTKRGQDVALRCDPISGHVSLYWYRQALGQGPEFLTYFNYEAQQDKSGLPNDRFSAERPEGSISTLTIQRTEQRDSAMYRCASTVNGGGNSPLHFGNGTRLTVT.